This record looks at one TCR beta chain sequence and its context. The data stem from a study of blood T cell repertoires in COVID-19. The repertoire was sequenced with immunoSEQ multiplex PCR; TCRdb's copy has only in-frame clones and lacks some. The data contain 35,000 to 50,000 clones, more than 70% of them singletons. From germline, CDR1 is SGHTA and CDR2 FQGNSA. V gave up 2 bases and J gave up 0 bases, with 7 bases separating them. The CDR3 runs to 14 residues. The V gene is TRBV7-2, the J gene TRBJ1-2; D remains unclear. The receptor comes from an elderly woman with acute or convalescent COVID-19. The specimen sequenced was peripheral blood. The CDR3 region is CASSLQASNYGYTF. As DNA, the CDR3 is TGTGCCAGCAGCTTACAGGCTTCTAACTATGGCTACACCTTC.